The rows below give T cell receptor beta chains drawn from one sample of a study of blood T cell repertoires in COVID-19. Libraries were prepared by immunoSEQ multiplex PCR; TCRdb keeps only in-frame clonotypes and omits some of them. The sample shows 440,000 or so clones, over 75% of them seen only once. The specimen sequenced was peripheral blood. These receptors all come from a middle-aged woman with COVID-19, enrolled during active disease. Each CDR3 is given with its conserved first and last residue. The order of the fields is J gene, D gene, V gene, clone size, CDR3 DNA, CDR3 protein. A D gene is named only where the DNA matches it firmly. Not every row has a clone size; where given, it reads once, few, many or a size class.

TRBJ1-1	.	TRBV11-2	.	TGTGCCAGCAGCTTCGGGGGCACTGAAGCTTTCTTT	CASSFGGTEAFF
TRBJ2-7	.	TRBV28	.	TGTGCCAGCAGTCGCTTTCGGAGCCCTACACCCTACGAGCAGTACTTC	CASSRFRSPTPYEQYF
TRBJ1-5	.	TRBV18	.	TGTGCCAGCTCACCCCAGGGCATGGGGAATCAGCCCCAGCATTTT	CASSPQGMGNQPQHF
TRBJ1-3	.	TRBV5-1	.	TGCGCCAGCAGCTTGATGGAGGTGAAGTCTGGAAACACCATATATTTT	CASSLMEVKSGNTIYF
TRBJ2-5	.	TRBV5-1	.	TGCGCCAGCAGCTTGAAGGGGGGGGCGGATGAGACCCAGTACTTC	CASSLKGGADETQYF
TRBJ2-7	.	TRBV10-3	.	TGTGCCATCAGACAGATAGGATACGAGCAGTACTTC	CAIRQIGYEQYF
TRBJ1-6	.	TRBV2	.	TGTGCCAGCAGGGGCGGAGGGTCCAATTCACCCCTCCACTTT	CASRGGGSNSPLHF
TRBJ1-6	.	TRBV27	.	TGTGCCAGCAGTTCCGATTGGGCCGGGGATTCACCCCTCCACTTT	CASSSDWAGDSPLHF
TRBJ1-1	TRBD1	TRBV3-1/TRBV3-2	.	TGTGCCAGCAGCCAACCCTTACAGGGGTGGAACACTGAAGCTTTCTTT	CASSQPLQGWNTEAFF
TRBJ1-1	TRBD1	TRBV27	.	TGTGCCAGCAGTTTCCCAGGGGGCACTGAAGCTTTCTTT	CASSFPGGTEAFF
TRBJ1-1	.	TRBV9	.	TGTGCCAGCAGTCCGGGTGACAGAGCCACTCTTATCGAAGCTTTCTTT	CASSPGDRATLIEAFF
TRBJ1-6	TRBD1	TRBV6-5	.	TGTGCCAGCAGATATGACAGGGATAATTCACCCCTCCACTTT	CASRYDRDNSPLHF
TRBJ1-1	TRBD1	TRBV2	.	TGTGCCAGCAGTAGACAGGGGCACACTGAAGCTTTCTTT	CASSRQGHTEAFF
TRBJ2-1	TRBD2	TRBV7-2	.	TGTGCCAGCAGATTCGGACTAGCGGGGGCCTGGGGGCTTTACAATGAGCAGTTCTTC	CASRFGLAGAWGLYNEQFF
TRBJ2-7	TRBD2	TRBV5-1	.	TGCGCCAGCAGTCCCGGGTGGGGCTTAACTAGCGGGAGGGCCCACGAGCAGTACTTC	CASSPGWGLTSGRAHEQYF
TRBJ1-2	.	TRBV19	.	TGTGCCAGTAGTATAGGCGGGTCCGACTATGGCTACACCTTC	CASSIGGSDYGYTF
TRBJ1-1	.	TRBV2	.	TGTGCCAGGACCCGGGACAAAAACACTGAAGCTTTCTTT	CARTRDKNTEAFF
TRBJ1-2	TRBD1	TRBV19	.	TGTGCCAGTAGTGTTGGGACAGGGCCTCCCCTCCCTCAAGGCTACACCTTC	CASSVGTGPPLPQGYTF
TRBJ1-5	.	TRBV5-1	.	TGCGCCAGCAGCTTGGCCGGGGAATCTCAGCCCCAGCATTTT	CASSLAGESQPQHF
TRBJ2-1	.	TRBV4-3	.	TGCGCCAGCAGCCAAGACAACCGGGACTGGACATACAATGAGCAGTTCTTC	CASSQDNRDWTYNEQFF
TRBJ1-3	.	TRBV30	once	TGTGCCTGGAGCGCCATTTGGGGGGGCACTAATGGAAACACCATATATTTT	CAWSAIWGGTNGNTIYF
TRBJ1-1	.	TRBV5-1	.	TGCGCCAGCTCCCGGGAGTCGAACACTGAAGCTTTCTTT	CASSRESNTEAFF
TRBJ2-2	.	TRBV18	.	TGTGCCAGCTCACCACCCTACAGAACTACCGGGGAGCTGTTTTTT	CASSPPYRTTGELFF
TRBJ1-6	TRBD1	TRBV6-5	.	TGTGCCAGCAGAAACGACAGGGAGCGGTCACCCCTCCACTTT	CASRNDRERSPLHF
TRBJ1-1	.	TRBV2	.	TGTGCCAGCAGTGAAATACAGGGTATAACTGAAGCTTTCTTT	CASSEIQGITEAFF
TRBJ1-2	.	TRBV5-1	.	TGCGCCAGCAGCTTGGCCCAGGCTCATGGCTACACCTTC	CASSLAQAHGYTF
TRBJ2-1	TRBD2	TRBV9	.	TGTGCCAGCAGCGTAGTCGGGACTAGCGCATACAATGAGCAGTTCTTC	CASSVVGTSAYNEQFF